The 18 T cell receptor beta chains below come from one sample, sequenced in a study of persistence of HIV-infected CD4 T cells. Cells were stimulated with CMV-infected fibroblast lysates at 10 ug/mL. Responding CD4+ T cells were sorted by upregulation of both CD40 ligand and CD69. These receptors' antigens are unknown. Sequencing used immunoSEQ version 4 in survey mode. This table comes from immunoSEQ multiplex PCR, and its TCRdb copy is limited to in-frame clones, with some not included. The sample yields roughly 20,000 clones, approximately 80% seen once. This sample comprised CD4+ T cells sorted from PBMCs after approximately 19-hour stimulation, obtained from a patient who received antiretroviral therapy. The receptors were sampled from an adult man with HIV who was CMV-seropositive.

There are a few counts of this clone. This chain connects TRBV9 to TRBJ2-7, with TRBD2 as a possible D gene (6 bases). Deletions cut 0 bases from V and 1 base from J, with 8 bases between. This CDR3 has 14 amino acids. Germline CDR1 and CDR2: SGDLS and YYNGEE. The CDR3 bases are TGTGCCAGCAGCGTAGATGGACTATCCTACGAGCAGTACTTC. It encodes CASSVDGLSYEQYF.

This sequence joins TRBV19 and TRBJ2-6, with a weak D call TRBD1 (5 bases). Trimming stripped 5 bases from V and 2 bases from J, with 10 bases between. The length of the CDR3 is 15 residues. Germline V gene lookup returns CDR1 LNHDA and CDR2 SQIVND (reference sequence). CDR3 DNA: TGTGCCAGTAGTGGGGCCTACCCTGGGGCCAACGTCCTGACTTTC. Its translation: CASSGAYPGANVLTF.

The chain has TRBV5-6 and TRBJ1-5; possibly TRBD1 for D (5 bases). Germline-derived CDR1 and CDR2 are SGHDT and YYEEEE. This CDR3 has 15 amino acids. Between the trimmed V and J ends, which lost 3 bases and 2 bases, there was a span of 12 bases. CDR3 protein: CASSYRRDRNQPQHF. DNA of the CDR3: TGTGCCAGCAGCTACCGGAGGGACCGCAATCAGCCCCAGCATTTT.

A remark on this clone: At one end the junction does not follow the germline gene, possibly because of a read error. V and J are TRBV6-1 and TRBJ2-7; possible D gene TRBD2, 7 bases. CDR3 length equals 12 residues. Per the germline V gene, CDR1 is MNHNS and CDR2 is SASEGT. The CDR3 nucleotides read TGTGCCAGCAGTGAAACGGGGGGCGCCCAGAACTTC. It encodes CASSETGGAQNF.

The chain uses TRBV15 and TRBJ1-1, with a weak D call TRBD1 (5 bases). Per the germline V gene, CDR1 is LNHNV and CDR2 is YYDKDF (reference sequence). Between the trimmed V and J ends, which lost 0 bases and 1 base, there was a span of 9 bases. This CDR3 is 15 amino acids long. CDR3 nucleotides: TGTGCCACCAGCAGAGATTCGGGACGGAACACTGAAGCTTTCTTT. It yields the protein CATSRDSGRNTEAFF.

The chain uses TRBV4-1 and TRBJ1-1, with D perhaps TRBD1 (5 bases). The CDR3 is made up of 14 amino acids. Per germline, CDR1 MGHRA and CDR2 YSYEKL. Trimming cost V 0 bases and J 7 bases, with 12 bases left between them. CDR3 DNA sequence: TGCGCCAGCAGCCAAGAAAAGGGGCCGAGTGAAGCTTTCTTT. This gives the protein CASSQEKGPSEAFF.

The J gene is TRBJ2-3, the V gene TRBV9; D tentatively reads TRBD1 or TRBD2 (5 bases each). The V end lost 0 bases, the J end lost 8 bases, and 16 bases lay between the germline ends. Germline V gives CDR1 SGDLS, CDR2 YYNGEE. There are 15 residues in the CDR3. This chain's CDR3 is CASSVAGLVSGTQYF. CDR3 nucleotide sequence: TGTGCCAGCAGCGTAGCGGGGCTAGTTTCTGGTACGCAGTATTTT.

The CDR3: CASSESAGTNTGELFF. The CDR3 DNA follows: TGCGCCAGCAGTGAGTCGGCGGGGACCAACACCGGGGAGCTGTTTTTT. The genes are TRBV10-1 and TRBJ2-2; maybe TRBD2 (6 bases). V dropped 0 bases and J dropped 2 bases, with 10 bases sitting between them. The V gene's germline CDR1 is WNHNN and CDR2 SYGVQD (reference sequence). The CDR3 has 16 amino acids.

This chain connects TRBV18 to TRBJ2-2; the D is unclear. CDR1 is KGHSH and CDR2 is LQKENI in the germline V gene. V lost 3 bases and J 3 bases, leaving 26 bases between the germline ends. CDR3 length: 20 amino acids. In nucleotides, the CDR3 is TGTGCCAGCTCACCGCCTATTCAGCCAAAGAGCATCGTTGACACCGGGGAGCTGTTTTTT. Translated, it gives CASSPPIQPKSIVDTGELFF.

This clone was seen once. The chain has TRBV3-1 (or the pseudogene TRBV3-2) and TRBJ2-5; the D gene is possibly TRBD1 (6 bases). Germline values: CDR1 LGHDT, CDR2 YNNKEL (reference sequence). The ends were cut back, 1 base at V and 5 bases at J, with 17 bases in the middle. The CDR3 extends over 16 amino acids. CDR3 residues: CASSQGHRDGVETQYF. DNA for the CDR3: TGTGCCAGCAGCCAAGGACACAGGGATGGGGTTGAGACCCAGTACTTC.

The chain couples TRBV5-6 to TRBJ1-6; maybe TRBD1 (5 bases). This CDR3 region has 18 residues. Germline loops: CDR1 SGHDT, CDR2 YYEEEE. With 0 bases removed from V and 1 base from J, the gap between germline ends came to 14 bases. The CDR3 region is CASSLEEGGVSYNSPLHF. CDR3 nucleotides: TGTGCCAGCAGCTTGGAAGAGGGAGGGGTGTCCTATAATTCACCCCTCCACTTT.

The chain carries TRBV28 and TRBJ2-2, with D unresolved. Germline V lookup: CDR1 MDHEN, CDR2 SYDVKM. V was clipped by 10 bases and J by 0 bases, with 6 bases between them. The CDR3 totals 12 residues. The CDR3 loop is CATHPNTGELFF. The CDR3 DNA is TGTGCCACCCACCCGAACACCGGGGAGCTGTTTTTT.

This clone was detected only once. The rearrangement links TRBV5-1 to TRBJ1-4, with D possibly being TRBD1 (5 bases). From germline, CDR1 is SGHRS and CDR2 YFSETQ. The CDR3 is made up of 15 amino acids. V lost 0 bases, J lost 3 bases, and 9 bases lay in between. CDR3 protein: CASSLEAGANEKLFF. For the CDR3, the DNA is TGCGCCAGCAGCTTGGAAGCGGGGGCTAATGAAAAACTGTTTTTT.

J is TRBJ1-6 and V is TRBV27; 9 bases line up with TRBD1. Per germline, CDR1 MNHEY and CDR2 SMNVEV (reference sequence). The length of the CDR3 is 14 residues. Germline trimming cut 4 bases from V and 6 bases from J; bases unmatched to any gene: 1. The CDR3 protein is CASSWTGVNSPLHF. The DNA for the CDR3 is TGTGCCAGCAGTTGGACAGGGGTTAATTCACCCCTCCACTTT.

CDR3 sequence (DNA): TGCGCCAGCAGCACCCTAGGGGGGGGCATGAACACTGAAGCTTTCTTT. Its protein product is CASSTLGGGMNTEAFF. This chain uses TRBV5-1 with TRBJ1-1, with D perhaps TRBD1 (6 bases). The CDR3 consists of 16 residues. Germline CDR1 is SGHRS and CDR2 is YFSETQ. V was pared by 4 bases and J by 0 bases, with 16 bases between.

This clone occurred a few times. DNA of the CDR3: TGTGCCAGCAGCCGTCCCGGCCCCCCGGTAACTGAAGCTTTCTTT. The encoded protein is CASSRPGPPVTEAFF. The chain links TRBV6-1 to TRBJ1-1; no definite D call. The CDR3 extends over 15 amino acids. Germline V gene lookup returns CDR1 MNHNS and CDR2 SASEGT. With 6 bases removed from V and 5 bases from J, the gap between germline ends came to 19 bases.

Here the CDR3 DNA reads TGTGCCAGCAGTTTCGGCTTACCTCGTAGGAATTCACCCCTCCACTTT. Encoded protein: CASSFGLPRRNSPLHF. V and J are TRBV6-5 and TRBJ1-6; D is uncertain. Trimming stripped 4 bases from V and 7 bases from J, with 17 bases between. In germline, CDR1 is MNHEY, CDR2 SVGAGI. The CDR3 sequence is 16 residues long.

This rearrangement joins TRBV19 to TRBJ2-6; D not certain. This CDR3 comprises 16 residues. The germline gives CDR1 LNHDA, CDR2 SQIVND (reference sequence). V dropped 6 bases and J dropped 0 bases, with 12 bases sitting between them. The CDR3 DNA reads TGTGCCAGTAGCCCAAGAGGTAACTCTGGGGCCAACGTCCTGACTTTC. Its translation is CASSPRGNSGANVLTF.